The rows below give T cell receptor beta chains drawn from one sample of a study of somatic mutations in cytotoxic T cells in rheumatoid arthritis. TCRdb keeps only in-frame clones here, not all; method: immunoSEQ multiplex PCR. The sample has 14,000 or so clones, 60% to 85% seen once. Sample: CD8+ T cells sorted from blood. These receptors all stem from an adult with rheumatoid arthritis. CDR3s include the opening cysteine and the closing phenylalanine or tryptophan. The D gene is left open where the match is weak. Only part of the rows carry a size: once, few, many, or a class if the clone is expanded.

j_call: TRBJ1-6
cdr3_length: 13
clone_size: -
d_call: -
v_call: TRBV4-1
cdr3_nt: TGCGCCAGCAGCCAGGGGGGCAGTTGGCCCCTCCACTTT
cdr3_aa: CASSQGGSWPLHF

j_call: TRBJ1-2
cdr3_length: 13
clone_size: -
d_call: TRBD1
v_call: TRBV5-1
cdr3_nt: TGCGCCAGCAGCCCTGGGACAGGGAACGGCTACACCTTC
cdr3_aa: CASSPGTGNGYTF

j_call: TRBJ1-5
cdr3_length: 13
clone_size: once
d_call: -
v_call: TRBV6-5
cdr3_nt: TGTGCCAGCCAGAGAGTCGAGAATCAGCCCCAGCATTTT
cdr3_aa: CASQRVENQPQHF

j_call: TRBJ1-1
cdr3_length: 16
clone_size: -
d_call: -
v_call: TRBV7-9
cdr3_nt: TGTGCCAGCAGCCAGACGTGGGACCCGAAGAACACTGAAGCTTTCTTT
cdr3_aa: CASSQTWDPKNTEAFF

j_call: TRBJ2-3
cdr3_length: 18
clone_size: -
d_call: TRBD2
v_call: TRBV7-3
cdr3_nt: TGTGCCAGCAGCCAGACTGATATCGGGGGGGCAGAAACAGATACGCAGTATTTT
cdr3_aa: CASSQTDIGGAETDTQYF

j_call: TRBJ1-2
cdr3_length: 13
clone_size: -
d_call: -
v_call: TRBV5-1
cdr3_nt: TGCGCCAGCAGCTTGGACAGTAACTATGGCTACACCTTC
cdr3_aa: CASSLDSNYGYTF

j_call: TRBJ2-1
cdr3_length: 16
clone_size: medium-sized
d_call: TRBD2
v_call: TRBV6-5
cdr3_nt: TGTGCCAGCAGTTACGACGGACTAGCGGGGTACAATGAGCAGTTCTTC
cdr3_aa: CASSYDGLAGYNEQFF

j_call: TRBJ1-6
cdr3_length: 18
clone_size: -
d_call: -
v_call: TRBV7-9
cdr3_nt: TGTGCCAGCAGCTTATCCAGGGGATGGGTCCATTCGAAATCACCCCTCCACTTT
cdr3_aa: CASSLSRGWVHSKSPLHF

j_call: TRBJ1-2
cdr3_length: 13
clone_size: once
d_call: -
v_call: TRBV7-2
cdr3_nt: TGTGCCAGCAGCTTAGGCGGGACGTATGGCTACACCTTC
cdr3_aa: CASSLGGTYGYTF

j_call: TRBJ1-3
cdr3_length: 14
clone_size: -
d_call: -
v_call: TRBV7-8
cdr3_nt: TGTGCCAGCAGCCAAATGACCTCTGGAAACACCATATATTTT
cdr3_aa: CASSQMTSGNTIYF

j_call: TRBJ2-3
cdr3_length: 15
clone_size: -
d_call: -
v_call: TRBV5-3
cdr3_nt: TGTGCCATCCACCGGGGGGGACAGGTACCCCTTACGCAGTATTTT
cdr3_aa: CAIHRGGQVPLTQYF

j_call: TRBJ2-2
cdr3_length: 16
clone_size: -
d_call: -
v_call: TRBV10-3
cdr3_nt: TGTGCCATCAGTGATGGGGGCAGGCGCAACACCGGGGAGCTGTTTTTT
cdr3_aa: CAISDGGRRNTGELFF

j_call: TRBJ1-1
cdr3_length: 14
clone_size: large
d_call: -
v_call: TRBV21-1
cdr3_nt: TGTGCCAGCAGCAAAGCGATGGTGAACACTGAAGCTTTCTTT
cdr3_aa: CASSKAMVNTEAFF

j_call: TRBJ1-1
cdr3_length: 14
clone_size: -
d_call: -
v_call: TRBV6-1
cdr3_nt: TGTGCCACCGGCAGGGGCGGAATGAACACTGAAGCTTTCTTT
cdr3_aa: CATGRGGMNTEAFF

j_call: TRBJ2-6
cdr3_length: 14
clone_size: -
d_call: -
v_call: TRBV5-1
cdr3_nt: TGCGCCAGCAGCTTTAGGACTCTTGCCAACGTCCTGACTTTC
cdr3_aa: CASSFRTLANVLTF

j_call: TRBJ2-1
cdr3_length: 14
clone_size: -
d_call: TRBD1
v_call: TRBV10-3
cdr3_nt: TGTGCCATCAGACAGGGACAGGGAGAATATGAGCAGTTCTTC
cdr3_aa: CAIRQGQGEYEQFF

j_call: TRBJ2-3
cdr3_length: 16
clone_size: -
d_call: TRBD2
v_call: TRBV27
cdr3_nt: TGTGCCAGCAGTCCTATAGCGGGCGGGGGGGCAGATACGCAGTATTTT
cdr3_aa: CASSPIAGGGADTQYF

j_call: TRBJ2-5
cdr3_length: 15
clone_size: -
d_call: TRBD1
v_call: TRBV5-5
cdr3_nt: TGTGCCAGCAGCCTCCGGGACAGGGGTCAGGAGACCCAGTACTTC
cdr3_aa: CASSLRDRGQETQYF

j_call: TRBJ2-2
cdr3_length: 14
clone_size: -
d_call: TRBD1
v_call: TRBV6-5
cdr3_nt: TGTGCCAGCAGTTACTCGACAGGGGCCGGGGAGCTGTTTTTT
cdr3_aa: CASSYSTGAGELFF

j_call: TRBJ2-3
cdr3_length: 15
clone_size: -
d_call: TRBD2
v_call: TRBV6-4
cdr3_nt: TGTGCCAGCAGTGACTCCAGAGCGGGGTCAGATACGCAGTATTTT
cdr3_aa: CASSDSRAGSDTQYF

j_call: TRBJ2-7
cdr3_length: 13
clone_size: -
d_call: -
v_call: TRBV29-1
cdr3_nt: TGCAGCGTTTTTTCCACGGCCTCCTACGAGCAGTACTTC
cdr3_aa: CSVFSTASYEQYF

j_call: TRBJ1-1
cdr3_length: 15
clone_size: -
d_call: -
v_call: TRBV27
cdr3_nt: TGTGCCAGCAGCCTGAGGGCAGGCCGGAACACTGAAGCTTTCTTT
cdr3_aa: CASSLRAGRNTEAFF

j_call: TRBJ1-5
cdr3_length: 13
clone_size: -
d_call: -
v_call: TRBV10-2
cdr3_nt: TGCGCCAGCAGGCGGGTGCCCTCAGAGCCCCAGCATTTT
cdr3_aa: CASRRVPSEPQHF

j_call: TRBJ2-7
cdr3_length: 16
clone_size: -
d_call: TRBD1
v_call: TRBV15
cdr3_nt: TGTGCCACCAGCAGAAATCTCCCGGGACAGGTGGACGAGCAGTACTTC
cdr3_aa: CATSRNLPGQVDEQYF

j_call: TRBJ2-3
cdr3_length: 15
clone_size: medium-sized
d_call: TRBD2
v_call: TRBV10-1
cdr3_nt: TGCGCCAGCAGTCTAGCGGGGGATGGCACAGATACGCAGTATTTT
cdr3_aa: CASSLAGDGTDTQYF

j_call: TRBJ1-1
cdr3_length: 15
clone_size: -
d_call: -
v_call: TRBV4-1
cdr3_nt: TGCGCCAGCAGCCAAGACGGGAAAGGGGGGACTGAAGCTTTCTTT
cdr3_aa: CASSQDGKGGTEAFF

j_call: TRBJ1-5
cdr3_length: 17
clone_size: -
d_call: -
v_call: TRBV5-8
cdr3_nt: TGTGCCAGCAGCTTGGTCGACCTCCGTTATAGCAATCAGCCCCAGCATTTT
cdr3_aa: CASSLVDLRYSNQPQHF

j_call: TRBJ2-1
cdr3_length: 16
clone_size: -
d_call: -
v_call: TRBV9
cdr3_nt: TGTGCCAGCAGCGTCAGGGGAGGAGGATTCTACAATGAGCAGTTCTTC
cdr3_aa: CASSVRGGGFYNEQFF

j_call: TRBJ1-2
cdr3_length: 11
clone_size: -
d_call: -
v_call: TRBV29-1
cdr3_nt: TGCAGCGTTTCGTGGGATAGAAGCTACACCTTC
cdr3_aa: CSVSWDRSYTF

j_call: TRBJ2-2
cdr3_length: 13
clone_size: -
d_call: -
v_call: TRBV5-1
cdr3_nt: TGCGCCAGCAGCCCTGTTGGGACCGGGGAGCTGTTTTTT
cdr3_aa: CASSPVGTGELFF

j_call: TRBJ2-7
cdr3_length: 12
clone_size: few
d_call: -
v_call: TRBV27
cdr3_nt: TGTGCCAGCACCCCAAACGGTTACGAGCAGTACTTC
cdr3_aa: CASTPNGYEQYF

j_call: TRBJ1-5
cdr3_length: 17
clone_size: -
d_call: TRBD1
v_call: TRBV4-1
cdr3_nt: TGCGCCAGCAGCTCAACCGGGACAGGGGGCTTAAATCAGCCCCAGCATTTT
cdr3_aa: CASSSTGTGGLNQPQHF

j_call: TRBJ2-1
cdr3_length: 14
clone_size: once
d_call: TRBD1
v_call: TRBV6-5
cdr3_nt: TGTGCCAGCAGCATGGGACAGCTCTACAATGAGCAGTTCTTC
cdr3_aa: CASSMGQLYNEQFF

j_call: TRBJ1-1
cdr3_length: 14
clone_size: -
d_call: -
v_call: TRBV5-1
cdr3_nt: TGCGCCAGCAGCTCTTGGGGACGGAACACTGAAGCTTTCTTT
cdr3_aa: CASSSWGRNTEAFF

j_call: TRBJ2-6
cdr3_length: 19
clone_size: -
d_call: TRBD1
v_call: TRBV13
cdr3_nt: TGTGCCAGCAGCGGTTTCTGGGACAGGGGCACGGGAGGGGCCAACGTCCTGACTTTC
cdr3_aa: CASSGFWDRGTGGANVLTF